The 32 T cell receptor beta chains listed next were all sequenced from one sample in a study of T cell clusters in autoimmune cytopenias. TRB amplification used approximately 250 ng of peripheral blood genomic DNA. One tube held mixed TRB-A and TRB-B primer pools for touch-down PCR. Each CDR3 protein gets one entry in TCRdb, which reprocessed the multiplex PCR reads and gives no DNA. Seen in this sample are some 4,000 distinct CDR3 sequences; the ten most common clones hold about 15%. Sequencing was performed on peripheral blood. The receptors stem from a human donor with an autoimmune cytopenia or autoimmune hepatitis (not recorded which).

This clonotype is labeled medium-sized based on frequency. CDR3 loop: CAWSGGQGTYEQYF. The chain recombines TRBV30 with TRBJ2-7; TCRdb lists TRBD1, though no DNA is available to test this call. The CDR3 has 14 residues. Germline V gene sequence: CDR1 GTSNPN, CDR2 SVGIG (reference sequence).

According to its frequency, this clonotype is medium-sized. V gene TRBV6-5 combines with J gene TRBJ1-4. Germline V CDR1 and CDR2: MNHEY, SVGAGI. This CDR3 has 15 amino acids. CDR3 amino acids: CASSGSWGPNEKLFF.

This clonotype counts as medium-sized by frequency. The chain carries TRBV11-1 and TRBJ2-1; TCRdb's D gene call, TRBD1, goes unchecked for lack of DNA. The CDR3 runs 16 residues. Germline loops: CDR1 SGHAT, CDR2 FQDESV (reference sequence). CDR3: CASSQGRGASYNEQFF.

This clonotype is classed as medium-sized (0.01 to 0.1%) by frequency. The chain uses TRBV12-3 or TRBV12-4 and TRBJ2-5; the D call from TCRdb, TRBD1, cannot be confirmed without DNA. There are 15 residues in the CDR3. The CDR3 is CASKTGAHGGETQYF.

This clonotype is deemed medium-sized by its frequency. The genes are TRBV5-6 and TRBJ1-2; the TCRdb call, TRBD1, lacks DNA for checking. Germline V gene sequence: CDR1 SGHDT, CDR2 YYEEEE. This CDR3 has 13 amino acids. This CDR3 reads CASSRTGMNGYTF.

Considering frequency, this clonotype is medium-sized (0.01 to 0.1%). This sequence joins TRBV5-6 and TRBJ2-7. This CDR3 is built from 13 residues. The germline gives CDR1 SGHDT, CDR2 YYEEEE. The CDR3 is CASSQNKVDEQYF.

This clonotype is identified as medium-sized from frequency. The rearrangement links TRBV5-5 to TRBJ2-7; TCRdb proposes TRBD1, but this gene call is untestable without DNA. The CDR3 sequence is 15 residues long. Germline V gives CDR1 SGHKS, CDR2 YYEKEE (reference sequence). The CDR3 protein is CASSSALQGDFEQYF.

The chain employs TRBV5-4 and TRBJ2-3. Germline V gives CDR1 SGHNT, CDR2 YYREEE (reference sequence). This CDR3 spans 14 amino acids. The CDR3 is CASSSTASTDTQYF.

Its frequency marks this clonotype as medium-sized. The chain carries TRBV7-6 and TRBJ2-3; lacking DNA, the TRBD2 call made by TCRdb goes unchecked. CDR3 length: 16 residues. Germline assignment: CDR1 SGHVS and CDR2 FNYEAQ. The CDR3 spells CASSLGASGNTDTQYF.

This clonotype is called medium-sized (0.01 to 0.1%) based on its frequency. The V call is TRBV30, the J call TRBJ1-2. The length of the CDR3 is 12 residues. Germline CDR1 GTSNPN, CDR2 SVGIG (reference sequence). Here the CDR3 reads CAWSVNREGYTF.

This clonotype ranks as medium-sized in terms of frequency. The genes are TRBV5-6 and TRBJ1-4. The CDR3 is made up of 12 amino acids. Germline assignment: CDR1 SGHDT and CDR2 YYEEEE. This chain's CDR3 is CASSLESEKLFF.

The CDR3 here is CASSLAPPGQGNQPQHF. The V and J genes are TRBV6-5 and TRBJ1-5; TCRdb returns TRBD1, unconfirmable since there is no DNA. The CDR3 is made up of 17 amino acids. CDR1 MNHEY and CDR2 SVGAGI come from the germline V gene.

The genes are TRBV27 and TRBJ1-1; TCRdb designates TRBD1, a call that cannot be tested without DNA. Germline V gives CDR1 MNHEY, CDR2 SMNVEV (reference sequence). The CDR3 totals 15 residues. CDR3 region: CASSRARVSNTEAFF.

This clonotype is deemed medium-sized by its frequency. The chain employs TRBV29-1 and TRBJ2-7; TCRdb returns TRBD1, unconfirmable since there is no DNA. This CDR3 is 14 amino acids long. Germline assignment: CDR1 SQVTM and CDR2 ANQGSEA. Here the CDR3 reads CSVVRDRASYEQYF.

This clonotype shows up as medium-sized by frequency. The gene calls are TRBV30 and TRBJ1-2; TCRdb calls TRBD1, which cannot be checked without DNA. The CDR3 is 14 amino acids. CDR1 and CDR2 from the germline V gene are GTSNPN and SVGIG (reference sequence). CDR3 loop: CAWSWGRGVYGYTF.

In terms of frequency, this clonotype is medium-sized. The chain has TRBV30 and TRBJ2-3; checking the TCRdb D call of TRBD1 is not possible without DNA. Germline loops: CDR1 GTSNPN, CDR2 SVGIG (reference sequence). This CDR3 comprises 13 residues. The CDR3 spells CAWSKQGADTQYF.

This clonotype shows up as medium-sized by frequency. The chain has TRBV27 and TRBJ2-1; TCRdb names TRBD2, which stays unverified in the absence of DNA. CDR3 length equals 13 residues. Per the germline V gene, CDR1 is MNHEY and CDR2 is SMNVEV (reference sequence). The CDR3 sequence is CASSKGSVNEQFF.

This chain connects TRBV6-2 or TRBV6-3 to TRBJ1-5; TCRdb calls TRBD1, which cannot be checked without DNA. The CDR3 totals 14 residues. Germline CDR1 is MNHEY and CDR2 is SVGEGT. The chain's CDR3 is CASNDGQEGQPQHF.

This clonotype ranks as medium-sized in terms of frequency. J is TRBJ1-6 and V is TRBV24-1; absent DNA, TCRdb's TRBD1 call cannot be checked. This CDR3 is 16 amino acids long. Germline CDR1 and CDR2: KGHDR and SFDVKD. The CDR3 sequence is CATSDGGRSGNSPLHF.

Considering frequency, this clonotype is medium-sized. The chain uses TRBV6-5 and TRBJ2-3; TCRdb names TRBD1, which stays unverified in the absence of DNA. CDR3 length equals 14 residues. Looked up from germline, CDR1 is MNHEY and CDR2 is SVGAGI. CDR3 region: CASSYDRATDTQYF.

This chain links TRBV20-1 with TRBJ1-5; the TCRdb D gene call, TRBD1, has no DNA to confirm it. CDR1 DFQATT and CDR2 SNEGSKA come from the germline V gene (reference sequence). CDR3 size: 15 residues. The CDR3 loop is CSAVGTGGGNQPQHF.

The CDR3 spells CASSLRDRHNSPLHF. The genes are TRBV12-3 or TRBV12-4 and TRBJ1-6. The CDR3 runs 15 residues.

J is TRBJ2-7 and V is TRBV18; TCRdb's D call, TRBD1, is unchecked because there is no DNA. Germline-derived CDR1 and CDR2 are KGHSH and LQKENI. This CDR3 is 16 amino acids long. The CDR3 loop reads CASSRVILGGSYEQYF.

This chain joins TRBV6-2 or TRBV6-3 and TRBJ1-2. The CDR3 is made up of 12 amino acids. CDR1 is MNHEY and CDR2 is SVGEGT in the germline V gene. The CDR3 loop reads CASSLRLYGYTF.

The chain has TRBV10-3 and TRBJ1-2. Germline CDR1 reads ENHRY; CDR2 reads SYGVKD. The CDR3 totals 14 residues. Here the CDR3 reads CAISELSSAYGYTF.

By frequency, this clonotype registers medium-sized (0.01 to 0.1%). The chain couples TRBV12-3 or TRBV12-4 to TRBJ2-3; lacking DNA, the TRBD1 call made by TCRdb goes unchecked. The CDR3 covers 14 residues. The CDR3 sequence is CASSLAGRPDTQYF.

Measured by frequency, this clonotype is medium-sized. The chain links TRBV12-3 or TRBV12-4 to TRBJ2-3; TCRdb proposes TRBD1, but this gene call is untestable without DNA. The CDR3 length is 13 residues. Here the CDR3 reads CASRRGTLDTQYF.

This sequence joins TRBV7-4 and TRBJ1-4; TCRdb proposes TRBD1, but this gene call is untestable without DNA. In germline, CDR1 is SGHVT, CDR2 SQSDAQ. The length of the CDR3 is 12 residues. CDR3 sequence: CASSARDGQLFF.

The chain joins TRBV20-1 to TRBJ2-3; TCRdb designates TRBD1, a call that cannot be tested without DNA. This CDR3 contains 12 residues. Germline CDR1 reads DFQATT; CDR2 reads SNEGSKA (reference sequence). The CDR3 loop reads CSARRGPDTQYF.

This chain joins TRBV6-5 and TRBJ2-7; lacking DNA, the TRBD1 call made by TCRdb goes unchecked. This CDR3 comprises 14 residues. Germline CDR1 reads MNHEY; CDR2 reads SVGAGI. CDR3: CASTTGGESYEQYF.

This clonotype is labeled medium-sized (0.01 to 0.1%) based on frequency. The rearrangement links TRBV5-6 to TRBJ1-5; TCRdb picks TRBD1, but there is no DNA to check that call. Germline V gene data show CDR1 as SGHDT and CDR2 as YYEEEE. There are 12 residues in the CDR3. This CDR3 is CASSLGAEPQHF. Looking up the rest from reference TRBV5-6 and TRBJ1-5 gives the full variable domain: DAGVTQSPTHLIKTRGQQVTLRCSPKSGHDTVSWYQQALGQGPQFIFQYYEEEERQRGNFPDRFSGHQFPNYSSELNVNALLLGDSALYLCASSLGAEPQHFGDGTRLSIL.

The chain joins TRBV7-2 to TRBJ2-3. CDR3 size: 14 residues. Germline assignment: CDR1 SGHTA and CDR2 FQGNSA. This CDR3 reads CASSFSLSGSTQYF.